These 21 T cell receptor beta chains were all obtained from the same sample, sequenced in a study of patients and donors after allogeneic stem cell transplantation (dated by TCRdb to the early 2020s). The library was made by RT-PCR. For sequencing, a NextSeq 550 was employed. TCRdb cleaned the public reads at Q25 with fastp, built clones with MiXCR and kept in-frame beta chains. Duplicate CDR3 protein sequences are folded into a single record with the most common DNA and genes. This sample holds approximately 200,000 distinct CDR3 sequences; about 37% were observed only once. The ten largest clones capture about 9.9% of the sample. The specimen was blood, either unsorted or a sorted T cell fraction (not recorded which). These receptors originate from a human donor who was either an allogeneic HSCT recipient or a stem cell or donor lymphocyte infusion donor (not recorded which). It is not recorded whose cells these are; they may come from a transplant donor.

The CDR3 bases are TGTGCCACCAGCAGAGATTGGGCTGGAAACACCATATATTTT. Amino acid sequence: CATSRDWAGNTIYF. The chain combines TRBV15 with TRBJ1-3; no reliable D call. From germline, CDR1 is LNHNV and CDR2 YYDKDF (reference sequence). The CDR3 is made up of 14 amino acids. V gave up 0 bases and J gave up 2 bases, with 5 bases separating them.

V and J are TRBV3-1 and TRBJ1-1; no clear D gene. Germline V gives CDR1 LGHDT, CDR2 YNNKEL (reference sequence). The CDR3 contains 15 residues. Deletions cut 3 bases from V and 5 bases from J, with 16 bases between. As DNA, the CDR3 is TGTGCCAGCAGCCAGTTCCGGGCCGAGGTTACTGAAGCTTTCTTT. Translated: CASSQFRAEVTEAFF.

The sample holds a few counts of this clonotype. The V and J genes are TRBV10-3 and TRBJ1-4; D possibly corresponds to TRBD1 (6 bases). Trimming pared 5 bases from V and 8 bases from J, leaving 15 bases between. This CDR3 contains 14 residues. CDR1 and CDR2 (germline): ENHRY, SYGVKD. The CDR3 DNA is TGTGCCATCAGTTCCCAGGGGATGGGGGAAAAACTGTTTTTT. Residues: CAISSQGMGEKLFF.

This chain joins TRBV20-1 and TRBJ1-5; 8 bases are shared with TRBD1. Germline CDR1 reads DFQATT; CDR2 reads SNEGSKA (reference sequence). The length of the CDR3 is 15 residues. J gave up 2 bases and V 6 bases, and 9 bases lay outside the gene matches. The CDR3 loop reads CSATGTGGRNQPQHF. The CDR3, as DNA: TGCAGTGCCACCGGGACAGGAGGTCGCAATCAGCCCCAGCATTTT.

The chain carries TRBV28 and TRBJ1-5; D is uncertain. In germline, CDR1 is MDHEN, CDR2 SYDVKM. V was cut by 6 bases and J by 0 bases, with 12 bases left in between. This CDR3 spans 15 amino acids. CDR3 protein: CASSPARNSNQPQHF. CDR3 coding DNA: TGTGCCAGCAGCCCGGCGAGAAATAGCAATCAGCCCCAGCATTTT.

V usage is TRBV19 and J usage is TRBJ2-1; D is uncertain. The CDR3 spans 15 residues. V was pared by 3 bases and J by 2 bases, with 11 bases between. CDR1 LNHDA and CDR2 SQIVND come from the germline V gene (reference sequence). The CDR3 loop reads CASSIMGLPYNEQFF. In nucleotides, the CDR3 is TGTGCCAGTAGTATTATGGGCCTGCCCTACAATGAGCAGTTCTTC.

This clonotype turned up a few times. The genes are TRBV12-3 or TRBV12-4 and TRBJ2-6; 8 bases are shared with TRBD1. The junction had 12 bases not matched to a gene; V was cut back by 5 bases and J by 0 bases. The CDR3 consists of 19 residues. The DNA of the CDR3 is TGTGCCAGCAGTCCAACTAGGGACAGGCTCAGCTCTGGGGCCAACGTCCTGACTTTC. Protein sequence: CASSPTRDRLSSGANVLTF.

The chain joins TRBV12-3 or TRBV12-4 to TRBJ2-5; tentative D call: TRBD2 (5 bases). CDR3 length: 15 amino acids. V was shortened by 1 base and J by 1 base, with 10 bases between the two germline ends. CDR3: CASSLGISAQETQYF. The CDR3 DNA reads TGTGCCAGCAGTTTAGGAATTAGCGCCCAAGAGACCCAGTACTTC.

This clonotype came up once. The genes are TRBV6-1 and TRBJ1-2, with a weak D call TRBD1 (5 bases). CDR1 and CDR2 (germline): MNHNS, SASEGT. V shed 8 bases and J shed 2 bases, with 9 bases lying between them. The CDR3 has 12 residues. For the CDR3, the DNA is TGTGCCAGCTGGGACCGAAACTATGGCTACACCTTC. It yields the protein CASWDRNYGYTF.

The rearrangement joins TRBV28 to TRBJ2-2, with TRBD1 identical over 7 bases. The germline CDR1 and CDR2 sequences are MDHEN and SYDVKM. The CDR3 is 12 residues long. Trimming took 8 bases from V and 12 from J; bases not matched to a gene: 9. The DNA for the CDR3 is TGTGCCAGCGGCCTAGACAGGGTAAAGCTGTTTTTT. Encoded protein: CASGLDRVKLFF.

The chain has TRBV7-2 and TRBJ1-1, with 9 bases lining up with TRBD1. Looked up from germline, CDR1 is SGHTA and CDR2 is FQGNSA. The CDR3 has 18 amino acids. The ends lost 0 bases at V and 1 base at J; junction bases unmatched: 9. In nucleotides, the CDR3 is TGTGCCAGCAGCTTAGCTGTCCCGGGACAGGGCCCGAACACTGAAGCTTTCTTT. Translation: CASSLAVPGQGPNTEAFF.

The gene calls are TRBV28 and TRBJ2-1; the D gene is possibly TRBD2 (5 bases). This CDR3 is built from 12 residues. CDR1 is MDHEN and CDR2 is SYDVKM in the germline V gene. V shed 3 bases and J shed 8 bases, with 8 bases lying between them. The CDR3 is CASSFEGDEQFF. The CDR3 nucleotides are TGTGCCAGCAGTTTCGAGGGAGATGAGCAGTTCTTC.

This chain connects TRBV11-1 to TRBJ1-1; no definite D call. Germline V gene lookup returns CDR1 SGHAT and CDR2 FQDESV (reference sequence). V lost 5 bases and J 4 bases, leaving 14 bases between the germline ends. CDR3 length: 14 amino acids. CDR3 protein: CASSRTKVSTEAFF. In DNA, the CDR3 is TGTGCCAGCAGCCGGACGAAGGTTAGCACTGAAGCTTTCTTT.

The chain recombines TRBV24-1 with TRBJ2-4; 12 nucleotides agree with TRBD1. This CDR3 contains 15 residues. The V gene end was trimmed by 4 bases and the J gene end by 7 bases; junction bases not matched to a gene: 4. Germline-derived CDR1 and CDR2 are KGHDR and SFDVKD. In DNA form, the CDR3 reads TGTGCCACCAGTGACCCGGGACAGGGGGCGAACATTCAGTACTTC. Residues: CATSDPGQGANIQYF.

The V gene is TRBV7-9, the J gene TRBJ2-1, with 9 nucleotides matching TRBD1. Germline V CDR1 and CDR2: SEHNR, FQNEAQ (reference sequence). J gave up 7 bases and V 1 base, and 5 bases lay outside the gene matches. This CDR3 region has 15 residues. The CDR3 nucleotides are TGTGCCAGCAGCTTAGAGAGGACAGGGGCAAATGAGCAGTTCTTC. It is translated as CASSLERTGANEQFF.

This clonotype has more than one count but fewer than ten. The chain has TRBV20-1 and TRBJ2-3; D is uncertain. Trimming stripped 6 bases from V and 4 bases from J, with 11 bases between. The CDR3 is 12 residues long. Germline assignment: CDR1 DFQATT and CDR2 SNEGSKA (reference sequence). CDR3 bases: TGCAGTGCCAAAATACTGGCAGATACGCAGTATTTT. It is translated as CSAKILADTQYF.

The V and J genes are TRBV10-3 and TRBJ2-1, with TRBD1 as a possible D gene (5 bases). The V gene's germline CDR1 is ENHRY and CDR2 SYGVKD. The CDR3 totals 13 residues. The germline V and J ends were trimmed by 6 bases and 7 bases, with 13 bases remaining between them. CDR3 in amino acids: CAIRGREGNEQFF. The CDR3 nucleotides are TGTGCCATCAGGGGCAGGGAAGGGAATGAGCAGTTCTTC.

The chain couples TRBV10-3 to TRBJ2-7; D not resolved. The CDR3 has 11 amino acids. Trimming took 7 bases from V and 3 from J, leaving 7 bases between them. Germline V CDR1 and CDR2: ENHRY, SYGVKD. The CDR3: CAINSGYEQYF. Here the CDR3 DNA reads TGTGCCATCAACTCCGGCTACGAGCAGTACTTC.

The chain couples TRBV12-3 or TRBV12-4 to TRBJ2-3; a weak D match, TRBD1 (5 bases). This CDR3 has 13 residues. The germline V and J ends were trimmed by 5 bases and 6 bases, with 12 bases remaining between them. CDR3 bases: TGTGCCAGCAGTCCCCCAGCAGGGGATACGCAGTATTTT. As protein: CASSPPAGDTQYF.

V gene TRBV5-6 combines with J gene TRBJ1-1; 9 nucleotides match TRBD1. CDR1 SGHDT and CDR2 YYEEEE come from the germline V gene. Unmatched junction bases numbered 12, after V lost 0 bases and J lost 9 bases. The CDR3 loop spans 16 amino acids. The CDR3 DNA reads TGTGCCAGCAGCTTGGGTAGTCCCGGGACAGGGACTAAAGCTTTCTTT. Amino acids: CASSLGSPGTGTKAFF.

This clonotype showed up just a few times. The gene calls are TRBV12-3 or TRBV12-4 and TRBJ2-3; D uncertain. The CDR3 loop spans 10 amino acids. V lost 8 bases and J lost 5, with 5 bases in between. This CDR3 reads CASAIDTQYF. The DNA of the CDR3 is TGTGCCAGCGCCATAGATACGCAGTATTTT.